The present entry profiles one T cell receptor beta chain with its context. These data are taken from a study of blood T cell repertoires in COVID-19. Overall study: T cells, B-cell-depleted T cells, or PBMCs provided the cDNA or gDNA that served as material.

Trimming at V came to 4 bases and at J to 5 bases, leaving 15 bases not matched to a gene. The V gene's germline CDR1 is SGHVS and CDR2 FNYEAQ. The CDR3 contains 17 residues. TCRdb's copy holds only in-frame clones and misses some; the assay was immunoSEQ multiplex PCR. The sample gives about 110,000 clones, about two thirds of which show up once; about 1.8% is in the top ten. Input material: peripheral blood. The chain links TRBV7-6 to TRBJ2-5, with 8 nucleotides matching TRBD2. This TCR came from a middle-aged woman with acute or convalescent COVID-19. The CDR3 DNA reads as TGTGCCAGCAGCTATTATTCCGGGACTAGTAGTTTGGAGACCCAGTACTTC. Its protein is CASSYYSGTSSLETQYF.